The 15 T cell receptor beta chains below come from one sample, sequenced in a study of Graves' ophthalmopathy and Graves' hyperthyroidism. CDR3 regions of TCR beta were amplified from RNA transcripts. The first round was an RT-PCR with HTBI primers, and the second round was a multiplex PCR. One entry per CDR3 protein, called by TCRdb with MiXCR from the multiplex PCR reads. This sample has hundreds of thousands of distinct CDR3 sequences; about 40% occur once, and the top ten carry 3% to 3.5%. The material sequenced was peripheral blood. The origin of the receptors is an adult man with Graves' ophthalmopathy.

This clonotype was seen at least ten times. This chain connects TRBV29-1 to TRBJ1-1; D is uncertain. V lost 7 bases, J lost 1 base, and 10 bases lay in between. Germline CDR1 and CDR2: SQVTM and ANQGSEA. The length of the CDR3 is 12 residues. CDR3 in amino acids: CSAQGPNTEAFF. CDR3 nucleotide sequence: TGCAGCGCTCAAGGACCGAACACTGAAGCTTTCTTT. Together with reference TRBV29-1 and TRBJ1-1, the CDR3 gives the full variable domain: SAVISQKPSRDICQRGTSLTIQCQVDSQVTMMFWYRQQPGQSLTLIATANQGSEATYESGFVIDKFPISRPNLTFSTLTVSNMSPEDSSIYLCSAQGPNTEAFFGQGTRLTVV.

In this sample, this clonotype turned up many times. The rearrangement links TRBV2 to TRBJ2-5; weak D call: TRBD1 (5 bases). The V end lost 5 bases, the J end lost 2 bases, and 12 bases lay between the germline ends. Germline V CDR1 and CDR2: SNHLY, FYNNEI. CDR3 length: 14 residues. Here the CDR3 DNA reads TGTGCCAGCAGTCAGGGAAGAACTCAAGAGACCCAGTACTTC. Its protein product is CASSQGRTQETQYF.

Ten or more counts support this clonotype. The CDR3 is CASSLGTGFAGYTF. CDR3 nucleotides: TGTGCCAGCAGCTTAGGAACAGGGTTTGCCGGCTACACCTTC. The chain employs TRBV7-9 and TRBJ1-2; D may be TRBD1 (6 bases). The CDR3 covers 14 residues. The ends were cut back, 1 base at V and 8 bases at J, with 14 bases in the middle. In germline, CDR1 is SEHNR, CDR2 FQNEAQ (reference sequence).

This chain links TRBV30 with TRBJ2-7; the D gene is possibly TRBD1 (6 bases). The CDR3 is 12 residues long. CDR1 is GTSNPN and CDR2 is SVGIG in the germline V gene (reference sequence). Trimming stripped 2 bases from V and 3 bases from J, with 8 bases between. CDR3 loop: CAWSRGGYEQYF. The CDR3, as DNA: TGTGCCTGGAGTCGAGGGGGCTACGAGCAGTACTTC.

This clonotype was seen at least ten times. The chain couples TRBV10-3 to TRBJ1-2, with unresolved D. V lost 6 bases and J lost 5, with 10 bases in between. The CDR3 sequence is 12 residues long. Germline-derived CDR1 and CDR2 are ENHRY and SYGVKD. CDR3: CAIREDGYGYTF. The CDR3 DNA follows: TGTGCCATCAGAGAAGACGGATATGGCTACACCTTC.

As concerns this clonotype: A read error may explain this, as a much larger clone is one base away. This CDR3 fails to terminate in the conserved phenylalanine or tryptophan, so it likely reflects a read error. The chain recombines TRBV9 with TRBJ1-6; no clear D gene. This CDR3 has 13 amino acids. Germline CDR1 SGDLS, CDR2 YYNGEE. V gave up 4 bases and J gave up 14 bases, with 16 bases separating them. Here the CDR3 DNA reads TGTGCCAGCAGCCAAGATTTACGGGGTACCCTCCACCTT. It yields the protein CASSQDLRGTLHL.

In its sample, this clonotype was seen many times. CDR3 protein: CATSRRTAGGTGELFF. The CDR3 DNA follows: TGTGCCACCAGCAGACGGACGGCAGGGGGAACCGGGGAGCTGTTTTTT. This chain connects TRBV15 to TRBJ2-2; 7 bases map to TRBD1. J was trimmed by 5 bases and V by 2 bases; bases with no gene match: 8. This CDR3 comprises 16 residues. Germline CDR1 LNHNV, CDR2 YYDKDF (reference sequence). The variable domain in full, completed from reference TRBV15 and TRBJ2-2, reads DAMVIQNPRYQVTQFGKPVTLSCSQTLNHNVMYWYQQKSSQAPKLLFHYYDKDFNNEADTPDNFQSRRPNTSFCFLDIRSPGLGDTAMYLCATSRRTAGGTGELFFGEGSRLTVL.

This clonotype came up many times. The chain recombines TRBV9 with TRBJ1-1; maybe TRBD1 (5 bases). The V and J ends lost 3 bases and 4 bases respectively, with 10 bases between them. This CDR3 has 13 amino acids. Germline V lookup: CDR1 SGDLS, CDR2 YYNGEE. The CDR3: CASSAGHRTEAFF. CDR3 sequence (DNA): TGTGCCAGCAGCGCAGGACATCGCACTGAAGCTTTCTTT. Variable domain in full (rest from reference TRBV9 and TRBJ1-1): DSGVTQTPKHLITATGQRVTLRCSPRSGDLSVYWYQQSLDQGLQFLIQYYNGEERAKGNILERFSAQQFPDLHSELNLSSLELGDSALYFCASSAGHRTEAFFGQGTRLTVV.

The CDR3 DNA reads TGTGCCAGCACCGGACTGACCACTGAAGCTTTCTTT. Its translation is CASTGLTTEAFF. J is TRBJ1-1 and V is TRBV9, with no clear D. The germline V gene encodes CDR1 SGDLS and CDR2 YYNGEE. The germline V and J ends were trimmed by 6 bases and 4 bases, with 10 bases remaining between them. The CDR3 covers 12 residues. Variable domain in full (rest from reference TRBV9 and TRBJ1-1): DSGVTQTPKHLITATGQRVTLRCSPRSGDLSVYWYQQSLDQGLQFLIQYYNGEERAKGNILERFSAQQFPDLHSELNLSSLELGDSALYFCASTGLTTEAFFGQGTRLTVV.

The chain combines TRBV10-3 with TRBJ2-2, with 9 bases lining up with TRBD1. The germline V gene encodes CDR1 ENHRY and CDR2 SYGVKD. The CDR3 is made up of 11 amino acids. Trimming cost V 4 bases and J 13 bases; bases outside gene matches: 1. The CDR3 nucleotides read TGTGCCATCAGTGTGGACAGGGGGCTGTTTTTT. Translated: CAISVDRGLFF.

This clonotype came up a few times. The CDR3 region is CASSPQGRGNTEAFF. CDR3 DNA: TGTGCCAGCAGTCCACAGGGTAGAGGGAACACTGAAGCTTTCTTT. The chain has TRBV12-3 or TRBV12-4 and TRBJ1-1, with D maybe TRBD1 (6 bases). This CDR3 comprises 15 residues. The V end was cut by 5 bases, the J end by 1 base, with 14 bases between.

This clonotype was seen many times. The CDR3 DNA is TGTGCCATCAGTTTAACCGGGACGGTGAACACTGAAGCTTTCTTT. This gives the protein CAISLTGTVNTEAFF. V gene TRBV10-3 combines with J gene TRBJ1-1; D might be TRBD1 (5 bases). This CDR3 spans 15 amino acids. Trimming took 5 bases from V and 0 from J, leaving 13 bases between them. Germline V gene lookup returns CDR1 ENHRY and CDR2 SYGVKD.

A note on this clonotype: A much larger clonotype is one base distant, so this may be a read error. V gene TRBV11-1 combines with J gene TRBJ1-2, with a possible D match to TRBD1 (6 bases). The CDR3 has 13 residues. Germline V gene sequence: CDR1 SGHAT, CDR2 FQDESV (reference sequence). As DNA, the CDR3 is TGTGCCAGCAGCATGCTGCAGGGGTATGGCCACACCTTC. Amino acid sequence: CASSMLQGYGHTF.

A note on this clonotype: A single base separates this from a much larger clone, so it may be a read error. The chain has TRBV15 and TRBJ2-7; D gene uncertain. The CDR3 loop spans 13 amino acids. V was shortened by 0 bases and J by 9 bases, with 12 bases between the two germline ends. From germline, CDR1 is LNHNV and CDR2 YYDKDF (reference sequence). As DNA, the CDR3 is TGTGCCACCAGCAGAGATTTGGAGCGCGGGCAGTACTTC. Translation gives CATSRDLERGQYF. Based on the CDR3 plus reference TRBV15 and TRBJ2-7, the full variable domain is DAMVIQNPRYQVTQFGKPVTLSCSQTLNHNVMYWYQQKSSQAPKLLFHYYDKDFNNEADTPDNFQSRRPNTSFCFLDIRSPGLGDTAMYLCATSRDLERGQYFGPGTRLTVT.

V gene TRBV9 combines with J gene TRBJ2-2; 7 positions match TRBD2. There are 16 residues in the CDR3. With 4 bases clipped from V and 6 bases from J, the junction kept 12 bases outside the gene matches. Germline V CDR1 and CDR2: SGDLS, YYNGEE. CDR3 region: CASSSIRDYGAGELFF. The DNA of the CDR3 is TGTGCCAGCAGCTCTATCCGGGACTATGGGGCCGGGGAGCTGTTTTTT.